Listed here are 18 T cell receptor beta chains from one sample, sequenced in a study of cytomegalovirus exposure and HLA in healthy donors. Primers for the PCR totalled 60 Vbeta and 13 Jbeta. Assay used: immunoSEQ multiplex PCR; TCRdb lists only in-frame clones, some missing. Of around 94,000 clones listed, about 77% are singletons. The sample comprised PBMCs. The receptors stem from a male donor in good health and CMV-seropositive.

Worth noting for this clone: Other DNA sequences from this sample encode an identical CDR3 as well. The chain recombines TRBV7-9 with TRBJ2-7; no firm D call. V dropped 3 bases and J dropped 3 bases, with 9 bases sitting between them. The CDR3 contains 13 residues. Germline V gene sequence: CDR1 SEHNR, CDR2 FQNEAQ (reference sequence). CDR3: CASSFPGDYEQYF. For the CDR3, the DNA is TGTGCCAGCAGCTTTCCAGGTGACTACGAGCAGTACTTC. Full variable domain (rest looked up from reference TRBV7-9 and TRBJ2-7): DTGVSQNPRHKITKRGQNVTFRCDPISEHNRLYWYRQTLGQGPEFLTYFQNEAQLEKSRLLSDRFSAERPKGSFSTLEIQRTEQGDSAMYLCASSFPGDYEQYFGPGTRLTVT.

The V gene is TRBV5-4, the J gene TRBJ2-2, with 7 bases identical to TRBD1. V lost 1 base and J lost 7; bases outside the gene matches: 4. Per the germline V gene, CDR1 is SGHNT and CDR2 is YYREEE (reference sequence). This CDR3 region has 14 residues. The CDR3 here is CASSLQGVVGELFF. The CDR3 DNA reads as TGTGCCAGCAGCTTGCAGGGGGTCGTCGGGGAGCTGTTTTTT.

CDR3 sequence reads: CASSPGTDRSPLHF. Here the CDR3 DNA reads TGTGCCAGCAGTCCCGGGACAGATAGATCACCCCTCCACTTT. The V call is TRBV28, the J call TRBJ1-6; 7 nucleotides line up with TRBD1. Germline V gene data show CDR1 as MDHEN and CDR2 as SYDVKM. V trimming: 5 bases; J trimming: 10 bases; junction bases outside the gene matches: 8. The CDR3 has 14 residues.

The chain joins TRBV28 to TRBJ2-7, with 12 positions matching TRBD2. Germline lookup yields CDR1 MDHEN and CDR2 SYDVKM. The CDR3 is 15 amino acids. The V gene end was trimmed by 6 bases and the J gene end by 5 bases; junction bases not matched to a gene: 8. The CDR3 loop reads CASSFGLAGRNEQYF. CDR3 nucleotide sequence: TGTGCCAGCAGCTTCGGACTAGCGGGGAGAAACGAGCAGTACTTC.

The rearrangement links TRBV10-1 to TRBJ2-2; weak D call: TRBD1 (5 bases). V was shortened by 11 bases and J by 0 bases, with 10 bases between the two germline ends. Germline V CDR1 and CDR2: WNHNN, SYGVQD (reference sequence). The CDR3 loop spans 13 amino acids. For the CDR3, the DNA is TGCGCCGCCAGGGATTCGAACACCGGGGAGCTGTTTTTT. Encoded protein: CAARDSNTGELFF.

The gene calls are TRBV7-8 and TRBJ2-7; 10 bases are a match to TRBD2. CDR1 is SGHVS and CDR2 is FQNEAQ in the germline V gene. V dropped 8 bases and J dropped 1; count of bases not matched to a gene: 8. The CDR3 loop spans 15 amino acids. The CDR3, as DNA: TGTGCCAGCCTTTCCCCACTAGCGGGATCCTACGAGCAGTACTTC. This gives the protein CASLSPLAGSYEQYF. Supplemented by reference TRBV7-8 and TRBJ2-7, the full variable domain reads GAGVSQSPRYKVAKRGQDVALRCDPISGHVSLFWYQQALGQGPEFLTYFQNEAQLDKSGLPSDRFFAERPEGSVSTLKIQRTQQEDSAVYLCASLSPLAGSYEQYFGPGTRLTVT.

V gene TRBV2 combines with J gene TRBJ2-7; 8 bases agree with TRBD1. CDR3 size: 14 residues. V dropped 6 bases and J dropped 2; count of bases not matched to a gene: 6. Germline-derived CDR1 and CDR2 are SNHLY and FYNNEI. CDR3 DNA: TGTGCCAGCAGGACCGGGACAGGAACCTACGAGCAGTACTTC. It encodes CASRTGTGTYEQYF.

The chain has TRBV6-1 and TRBJ2-2; D is perhaps TRBD1 (5 bases). This CDR3 contains 14 residues. The germline V and J ends were trimmed by 3 bases and 6 bases, with 11 bases remaining between them. In germline, CDR1 is MNHNS, CDR2 SASEGT. The CDR3 region is CASSDQGYSGELFF. DNA for the CDR3: TGTGCCAGCAGTGACCAGGGATATTCCGGGGAGCTGTTTTTT.

This clone was seen a few times. CDR3: CASSLRQDSGNTIYF. In DNA form, the CDR3 reads TGCGCCAGCAGCTTGCGGCAGGACTCTGGAAACACCATATATTTT. This chain links TRBV5-1 with TRBJ1-3; D is ambiguous. Germline loops: CDR1 SGHRS, CDR2 YFSETQ. Trimming removed 1 base from V and 0 bases from J, with 8 bases in between. This CDR3 comprises 15 residues.

This clone was counted a single time. The V gene is TRBV5-1, the J gene TRBJ2-5, with D perhaps matching TRBD1 (5 bases). This CDR3 has 16 amino acids. The germline gives CDR1 SGHRS, CDR2 YFSETQ. Trimming left V 0 bases short and J 6 bases short, with 18 bases between. CDR3 loop: CASSLDGNQGRQTQYF. The CDR3 nucleotides read TGCGCCAGCAGCTTGGATGGGAATCAGGGTAGGCAGACCCAGTACTTC.

This rearrangement joins TRBV2 to TRBJ1-1; D is unresolved. CDR1 and CDR2 (germline): SNHLY, FYNNEI. The V and J ends lost 3 bases and 7 bases respectively, with 3 bases between them. The CDR3 runs 10 residues. The CDR3 region has the DNA TGTGCCAGCAGTGACAATGAAGCTTTCTTT. Translating gives CASSDNEAFF.

This sequence joins TRBV2 and TRBJ2-3; 9 nucleotides align to TRBD1. Germline V gene sequence: CDR1 SNHLY, CDR2 FYNNEI. The V segment lost 4 bases and the J segment 3 bases; nucleotides outside the gene matches: 5. This CDR3 has 15 residues. CDR3 amino acids: CASSANRGRTDTQYF. The CDR3 nucleotides are TGTGCCAGCAGTGCAAACAGGGGGCGAACAGATACGCAGTATTTT.

The chain links TRBV18 to TRBJ1-1, with 9 bases matching TRBD1. V lost 3 bases, J lost 6 bases, and 8 bases stayed unmatched. Germline lookup yields CDR1 KGHSH and CDR2 LQKENI. The CDR3 consists of 15 residues. The CDR3 here is CASSPTSTGGPEAFF. For the CDR3, the DNA is TGTGCCAGCTCACCGACATCAACAGGGGGCCCTGAAGCTTTCTTT.

Here the CDR3 DNA reads TGTGCCAGCAGTGAAATGACAGGCGTTAATGAAAAACTGTTTTTT. This codes for CASSEMTGVNEKLFF. The rearrangement joins TRBV6-4 to TRBJ1-4, with a weak D call TRBD1 (6 bases). CDR3 size: 15 residues. Per the germline V gene, CDR1 is MRHNA and CDR2 is SNTAGT. V gave up 3 bases and J gave up 4 bases, with 12 bases separating them.

V is TRBV9 and J is TRBJ2-3, with TRBD1 matching 7 bases. Trimming took 2 bases from V and 0 from J; bases not matched to a gene: 9. The germline CDR1 and CDR2 sequences are SGDLS and YYNGEE. The length of the CDR3 is 17 residues. CDR3 nucleotide sequence: TGTGCCAGCAGCGTTAAGGGGGCTCTAACTAGCACAGATACGCAGTATTTT. Translating gives CASSVKGALTSTDTQYF. Full variable domain (remainder filled in from reference TRBV9 and TRBJ2-3): DSGVTQTPKHLITATGQRVTLRCSPRSGDLSVYWYQQSLDQGLQFLIQYYNGEERAKGNILERFSAQQFPDLHSELNLSSLELGDSALYFCASSVKGALTSTDTQYFGPGTRLTVL.

The CDR3 loop reads CASSAVSGQGAYEQYF. CDR3 bases: TGTGCCAGCAGTGCCGTGTCGGGACAGGGGGCTTACGAGCAGTACTTC. This chain connects TRBV6-6 to TRBJ2-7; 12 bases line up with TRBD1. The CDR3 consists of 16 residues. CDR1 and CDR2 (germline): MNHNY, SVGAGI (reference sequence). V shed 5 bases, J shed 4 bases, and the junction held 9 bases outside the gene matches.

This clone has only a few counts. This rearrangement joins TRBV28 to TRBJ1-2; D perhaps matches TRBD1 (6 bases). Germline V gene lookup returns CDR1 MDHEN and CDR2 SYDVKM. V lost 3 bases and J 0 bases, leaving 11 bases between the germline ends. CDR3 size: 15 residues. The CDR3 region is CASSLVQGSNYGYTF. The CDR3 DNA sequence: TGTGCCAGCAGTTTGGTACAGGGTTCTAACTATGGCTACACCTTC.

The V and J genes are TRBV9 and TRBJ2-1; 7 nucleotides agree with TRBD1. This CDR3 is built from 15 residues. Trimming took 3 bases from V and 6 from J; bases not matched to a gene: 9. Germline CDR1 SGDLS, CDR2 YYNGEE. Here the CDR3 reads CASSAGDRDSNEQFF. In nucleotides, the CDR3 is TGTGCCAGCAGCGCGGGTGACCGGGACAGCAATGAGCAGTTCTTC. Looking up the rest from reference TRBV9 and TRBJ2-1 gives the full variable domain: DSGVTQTPKHLITATGQRVTLRCSPRSGDLSVYWYQQSLDQGLQFLIQYYNGEERAKGNILERFSAQQFPDLHSELNLSSLELGDSALYFCASSAGDRDSNEQFFGPGTRLTVL.